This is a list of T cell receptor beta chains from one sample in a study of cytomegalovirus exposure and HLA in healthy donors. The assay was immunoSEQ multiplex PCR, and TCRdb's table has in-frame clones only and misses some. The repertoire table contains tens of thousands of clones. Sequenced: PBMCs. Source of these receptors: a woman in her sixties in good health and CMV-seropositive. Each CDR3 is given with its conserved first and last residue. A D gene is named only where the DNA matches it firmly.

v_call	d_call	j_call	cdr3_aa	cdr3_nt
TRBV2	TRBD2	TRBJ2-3	CASSEFITSGGANTQYF	TGTGCCAGCAGTGAATTTATAACTAGCGGGGGGGCAAATACGCAGTATTTT
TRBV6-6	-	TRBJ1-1	CASRTRGLLNTEAFF	TGTGCCAGCAGGACTCGAGGACTGCTGAACACTGAAGCTTTCTTT
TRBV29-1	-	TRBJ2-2	CSARGSTGELFF	TGCAGCGCCCGTGGTAGCACCGGGGAGCTGTTTTTT
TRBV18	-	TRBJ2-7	CASSPPTGYEQYF	TGTGCCAGCTCACCACCGACAGGCTACGAGCAGTACTTC
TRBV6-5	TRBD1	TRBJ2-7	CASARTGSSYEQYF	TGTGCCAGCGCTAGGACAGGGAGCTCCTACGAGCAGTACTTC
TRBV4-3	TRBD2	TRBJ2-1	CASSQGYAAGVLAGDNEQFF	TGCGCCAGCAGCCAAGGTTACGCGGCCGGGGTCCTAGCGGGGGACAATGAGCAGTTCTTC
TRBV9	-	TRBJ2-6	CASSVQGGGANVLTF	TGTGCCAGCAGCGTCCAGGGGGGTGGGGCCAACGTCCTGACTTTC
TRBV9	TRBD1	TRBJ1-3	CASSPLPTGRSGNTIYF	TGTGCCAGCAGCCCTCTCCCGACAGGGCGCTCTGGAAACACCATATATTTT
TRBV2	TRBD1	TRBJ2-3	CATSSDRVIGFTLYF	TGTGCCACCTCTTCTGACAGGGTAATAGGTTTTACGCTGTATTTT
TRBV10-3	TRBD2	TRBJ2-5	CAIASGEETQYF	TGTGCCATCGCTAGCGGGGAAGAGACCCAGTACTTC
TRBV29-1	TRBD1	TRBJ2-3	CSVRDMTGGTDTQYF	TGCAGCGTTCGAGATATGACAGGGGGCACAGATACGCAGTATTTT
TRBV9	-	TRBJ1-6	CASSVDVGGASYNSPLHF	TGTGCCAGCAGCGTAGATGTTGGGGGGGCCTCCTATAATTCACCCCTCCACTTT
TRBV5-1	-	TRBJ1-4	CASSLEGDPNEKLFF	TGCGCCAGCAGCTTGGAAGGAGATCCAAATGAAAAACTGTTTTTT
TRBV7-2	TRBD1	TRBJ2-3	CASSLGTGLDTQYF	TGTGCCAGCAGCTTAGGGACAGGGCTAGATACGCAGTATTTT
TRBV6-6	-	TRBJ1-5	CASTTNRVLSNQPQHF	TGTGCCAGCACCACCAACAGGGTTCTGAGCAATCAGCCCCAGCATTTT
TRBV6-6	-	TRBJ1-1	CASSSPGNTEAFF	TGTGCCAGCAGCTCACCCGGGAACACTGAAGCTTTCTTT
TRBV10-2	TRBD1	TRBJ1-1	CASSVTGGFEAFF	TGCGCCAGCAGTGTTACAGGGGGCTTTGAAGCTTTCTTT
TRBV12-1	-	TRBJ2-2	CASSFGRGQVPGELFF	TGTGCCAGCAGCTTTGGCAGGGGGCAGGTACCCGGGGAGCTGTTTTTT
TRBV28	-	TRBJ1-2	CASGTLNYGYTF	TGTGCCAGCGGTACCCTAAACTATGGCTACACCTTC
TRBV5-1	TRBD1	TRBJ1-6	CASSTSGGSSHLHF	TGCGCCAGCAGCACCTCAGGGGGGAGCTCACACCTCCACTTT
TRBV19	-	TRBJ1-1	CASSQYSEAFF	TGTGCCAGTAGTCAATACTCCGAAGCTTTCTTT
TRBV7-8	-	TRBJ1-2	CASSLPSHYGYTF	TGTGCCAGCAGCCTACCGTCTCACTATGGCTACACCTTC
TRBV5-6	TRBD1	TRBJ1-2	CASSLQGLGYTF	TGTGCCAGCAGCTTACAGGGGCTGGGCTACACCTTC
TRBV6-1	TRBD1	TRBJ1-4	CASIPHRGTNEKLFF	TGTGCCAGCATACCGCACAGGGGTACTAATGAAAAACTGTTTTTT
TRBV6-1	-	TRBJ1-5	CASSEGQSGGQPQHF	TGTGCCAGCAGTGAAGGGCAATCCGGGGGTCAGCCCCAGCATTTT
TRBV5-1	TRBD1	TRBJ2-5	CASNDRGLGETQYF	TGCGCCAGCAACGACAGGGGCTTAGGGGAGACCCAGTACTTC
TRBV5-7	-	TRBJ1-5	CASSLEFRQPQHF	TGTGCCAGCAGCCTTGAGTTTCGCCAGCCCCAGCATTTT
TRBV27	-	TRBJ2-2	CASSPHRDGELFF	TGTGCCAGCAGTCCTCACAGGGACGGGGAGCTGTTTTTT
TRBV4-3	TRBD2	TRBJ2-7	CASSQEWKRGALSSYEQYF	TGCGCCAGCAGCCAAGAGTGGAAGCGGGGGGCCCTAAGCTCCTACGAGCAGTACTTC
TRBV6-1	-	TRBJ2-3	CASTPEGGAVDTQYF	TGTGCCAGCACCCCTGAGGGGGGGGCAGTCGATACGCAGTATTTT
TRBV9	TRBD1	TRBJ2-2	CATGSSQGAAGELFF	TGTGCCACTGGGTCGTCTCAGGGGGCAGCGGGGGAGCTGTTTTTT
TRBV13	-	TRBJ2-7	CASSPREARFPTEQYF	TGTGCCAGCAGCCCGCGAGAGGCAAGATTCCCGACCGAGCAGTACTTC
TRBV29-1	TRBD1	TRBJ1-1	CSVPRQGATAEAFF	TGCAGCGTACCCCGACAGGGGGCTACGGCTGAAGCTTTCTTT
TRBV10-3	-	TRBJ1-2	CAISQQMAGSDGYTF	TGTGCCATCAGTCAACAGATGGCGGGGAGTGATGGCTACACCTTC
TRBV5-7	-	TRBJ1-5	CASSCHRGKNSNQPQHF	TGTGCCAGCAGCTGCCACCGGGGGAAAAATAGCAATCAGCCCCAGCATTTT
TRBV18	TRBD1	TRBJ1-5	CASSRTGDSNQPQHF	TGTGCCAGCTCACGGACAGGGGATAGCAATCAGCCCCAGCATTTT
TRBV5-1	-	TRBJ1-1	CASTAGETEAFF	TGCGCCAGCACAGCAGGGGAAACTGAAGCTTTCTTT
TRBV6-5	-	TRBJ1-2	CASSLLGQRMGYTF	TGTGCCAGCAGTCTCCTTGGACAGAGAATGGGCTACACCTTC
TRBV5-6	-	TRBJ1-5	CASMATGYSNQPQHF	TGTGCCAGCATGGCGACAGGATATAGCAATCAGCCCCAGCATTTT